This T cell receptor (beta chain) was sequenced for a study of cytomegalovirus exposure and HLA in healthy donors. Findings and limits, study-wide: TCR sequences were mostly rare, though some public TCRs occurred in many donors. CMV serostatus was the sole immune exposure information available. The authors listed around 150 TCR beta chains as cytomegalovirus-associated. A later analysis showed TCR association rates differing by HLA locus, peaking at DRB1 and lowest at HLA-C.

The CDR3 is made up of 16 amino acids. The V segment lost 8 bases and the J segment 4 bases; nucleotides outside the gene matches: 15. Looked up from germline, CDR1 is KGHSH and CDR2 is LQKENI. Both 60 Vbeta primers and 13 Jbeta primers went into the PCR. Libraries were prepared by immunoSEQ multiplex PCR; TCRdb keeps only in-frame clonotypes and omits some of them. The sample records roughly 150,000 clones, about 80% being singletons. About this clone: Its matching antigen is unknown.

The source of this sequence is a girl aged 5-17 years in good health and CMV-seropositive. The chain employs TRBV18 and TRBJ1-1, with 8 bases fitting TRBD1. Sequenced sample: PBMCs. DNA of the CDR3: TGTGCCAGCAGCACCGGACAGGGATTTTACGGCACTGAAGCTTTCTTT. Its protein is CASSTGQGFYGTEAFF.